Described below is a single T cell receptor beta chain sequence and its context. The antigen remains unidentified. Assay used: immunoSEQ multiplex PCR; TCRdb lists only in-frame clones, some missing. The sample has fewer than 85,000 clones; roughly 74% are singletons. Following an approximately ten-day culture, CD4+ T cells were purified. Vaccination of participants consisted of two doses of either the BNT162b2 or mRNA-1273 vaccine. This record belongs to a study of vaccination effects on CD4 cells after COVID-19. Overall study: Sampling occurred a median 72 days post second dose, range 14 to 241. PBMC were cultured at roughly 2.2 million per well with approximately 10 IU/ml IL-2 and around 9 ug/ml peptides. Broader study findings: Among infection- and vaccine-induced clones, marked clonal contraction occurred late after vaccination.

The germline CDR1 and CDR2 sequences are SNHLY and FYNNEI. The CDR3 spans 14 residues. Between the trimmed V and J ends, which lost 6 bases and 4 bases, there was a span of 14 bases. The sequences come from CD4+ T cells from PBMCs cultured without peptide, collected after COVID-19 vaccination. This chain uses TRBV2 with TRBJ2-3; D perhaps matches TRBD2 (6 bases). This TCR derives from a human donor who received a COVID-19 vaccine. This CDR3 is CASSLSGGSDTQYF. The CDR3 nucleotides read TGTGCCAGCAGCCTTTCTGGGGGGTCAGATACGCAGTATTTT.